A single sample is the source of the 22 T cell receptor beta chains below, sequenced in a study of blood T cell repertoires in COVID-19. Some clones are missing from TCRdb's copy, which holds only in-frame ones; the method was immunoSEQ multiplex PCR. The sample shows some 160,000 clones, nearly 80% of them seen only once. The sequenced sample consisted of peripheral blood. These receptors all come from a woman older than 75 with acute or convalescent COVID-19.

The rearrangement links TRBV28 to TRBJ1-3, with unresolved D. The CDR3 runs 14 residues. Germline V gene lookup returns CDR1 MDHEN and CDR2 SYDVKM. Trimming pared 9 bases from V and 4 bases from J, leaving 16 bases between. This CDR3 reads CASRDGWAGNTIYF. The CDR3 DNA is TGTGCCAGTAGAGATGGGTGGGCGGGAAACACCATATATTTT.

V and J are TRBV2 and TRBJ1-2, with 9 bases that match TRBD1. Trimming at V came to 5 bases and at J to 7 bases, leaving 14 bases not matched to a gene. Per the germline V gene, CDR1 is SNHLY and CDR2 is FYNNEI. The CDR3 is made up of 16 amino acids. The CDR3 here is CASSYGTGPARGGYTF. The CDR3 nucleotides read TGTGCCAGCAGTTACGGGACAGGGCCAGCGCGGGGTGGCTACACCTTC.

The V and J genes are TRBV7-2 and TRBJ1-6; 8 nucleotides match TRBD1. J lost 7 bases, V lost 1 base, and 3 bases had no gene match. CDR1 and CDR2 from the germline V gene are SGHTA and FQGNSA. The CDR3 totals 15 residues. The CDR3 sequence: CASSLGTGTNSPLHF. CDR3 in DNA: TGTGCCAGCAGCTTAGGGACAGGGACCAATTCACCCCTCCACTTT.

The chain uses TRBV20-1 and TRBJ1-4; maybe TRBD1 (6 bases). The germline CDR1 and CDR2 sequences are DFQATT and SNEGSKA (reference sequence). The CDR3 has 14 residues. V shed 3 bases and J shed 3 bases, with 11 bases lying between them. The CDR3 DNA follows: TGCAGTGCTAGTGAACAGGGACCTAATGAAAAACTGTTTTTT. It specifies CSASEQGPNEKLFF.

The chain couples TRBV7-9 to TRBJ2-7; TRBD2 matches 8 bases. The germline CDR1 and CDR2 sequences are SEHNR and FQNEAQ (reference sequence). This CDR3 comprises 14 residues. V lost 3 bases, J lost 3 bases, and 4 bases stayed unmatched. CDR3 in amino acids: CASSFSGTNYEQYF. CDR3 coding DNA: TGTGCCAGCAGCTTTAGCGGGACCAACTACGAGCAGTACTTC.

This clone appeared a few times. V is TRBV19 and J is TRBJ2-5; D not resolved. Trimming stripped 8 bases from V and 0 bases from J, with 10 bases between. Germline lookup yields CDR1 LNHDA and CDR2 SQIVND (reference sequence). The CDR3 spans 13 residues. This CDR3 reads CASGDLNQETQYF. In nucleotides, the CDR3 is TGTGCCAGTGGAGACCTGAACCAAGAGACCCAGTACTTC.

Written as DNA, the CDR3 is TGTGCCAGCTCTTTCAACAGGGGGGGTGGCTACGAGCAGTACTTC. Amino acid sequence: CASSFNRGGGYEQYF. V usage is TRBV6-5 and J usage is TRBJ2-7; possible D gene TRBD1, 8 bases. The CDR3 runs to 15 residues. Germline CDR1 MNHEY, CDR2 SVGAGI. Trimming removed 8 bases at V and 3 bases at J, with 20 bases between.

The chain joins TRBV27 to TRBJ1-2, with TRBD1 as a possible D gene (5 bases). V was clipped by 6 bases and J by 8 bases, with 19 bases between them. This CDR3 has 14 amino acids. The V gene's germline CDR1 is MNHEY and CDR2 SMNVEV (reference sequence). The CDR3 nucleotides are TGTGCCAGCAGCCCCTCCGGGCAGGGAGGAGGCTACACCTTC. This sequence encodes CASSPSGQGGGYTF.

The gene calls are TRBV3-1 (or the pseudogene TRBV3-2) and TRBJ1-3; D gene unclear. The V end lost 2 bases, the J end lost 2 bases, and 7 bases lay between the germline ends. Germline V gene sequence: CDR1 LGHDT, CDR2 YNNKEL (reference sequence). CDR3 length: 14 residues. CDR3 coding DNA: TGTGCCAGCAGCCAACGGGTAGCTGGAAACACCATATATTTT. It translates to CASSQRVAGNTIYF.

CDR3: CARSSRGINYGYTF. The CDR3 nucleotides read TGTGCCAGAAGCTCGAGGGGGATTAACTATGGCTACACCTTC. V is TRBV7-5 and J is TRBJ1-2; no DNA check was done on the table's D call, TRBD1. TRBV7-5 is labeled a pseudogene. This CDR3 comprises 14 residues.

The rearrangement uses TRBV12-5 and TRBJ2-5, with D possibly being TRBD1 (6 bases). CDR3 length: 16 residues. V gave up 5 bases and J gave up 0 bases, with 16 bases separating them. Germline V gives CDR1 LGHNT, CDR2 FRNRAP. CDR3 sequence reads: CASGPGENFDQETQYF. CDR3 coding DNA: TGTGCTAGTGGTCCAGGGGAAAATTTTGACCAAGAGACCCAGTACTTC.

This clone has more than one count but fewer than ten. V and J are TRBV5-1 and TRBJ1-4; 7 nucleotides match TRBD1. Per germline, CDR1 SGHRS and CDR2 YFSETQ. V lost 0 bases, J lost 8 bases, and 10 bases stayed unmatched. The CDR3 has 16 residues. The chain's CDR3 is CASSLGTGRISEKLFF. The CDR3 region has the DNA TGCGCCAGCAGCTTGGGGACAGGCAGAATTTCGGAAAAACTGTTTTTT.

This clone has a single count. In the same sample, other DNA sequences code for this CDR3. V and J are TRBV12-3 or TRBV12-4 and TRBJ2-2; D uncertain. The CDR3 is 11 residues long. With 3 bases removed from V and 6 bases from J, the gap between germline ends came to 2 bases. CDR3 region: CASSFAGELFF. Here the CDR3 DNA reads TGTGCCAGCAGTTTCGCCGGGGAGCTGTTTTTT.

The rearrangement links TRBV18 to TRBJ1-5; D might be TRBD1 (6 bases). V shed 2 bases and J shed 8 bases, with 19 bases lying between them. This CDR3 has 16 amino acids. The germline gives CDR1 KGHSH, CDR2 LQKENI. The CDR3 loop is CASSPGQGTAREPQHF. The DNA of the CDR3 is TGTGCCAGCTCACCAGGCCAGGGGACGGCTCGGGAGCCCCAGCATTTT.

The V call is TRBV28, the J call TRBJ2-3, with a possible D match to TRBD1 (6 bases). Trimming took off 6 bases at V and 4 bases at J, with 17 bases between the two ends. The CDR3 is made up of 15 amino acids. Germline lookup yields CDR1 MDHEN and CDR2 SYDVKM. CDR3 bases: TGTGCCAGCAGCATAAGACAGGCCAACCCAGATACGCAGTATTTT. Its translation is CASSIRQANPDTQYF.

The rearrangement uses TRBV4-1 and TRBJ1-2; 8 bases map to TRBD1. This CDR3 has 16 amino acids. V was pared by 4 bases and J by 5 bases, with 12 bases of the junction left unmatched. CDR1 is MGHRA, CDR2 YSYEKL, per germline. The CDR3 region is CASSPSGQGEWYGYTF. The CDR3 region has the DNA TGCGCCAGCAGCCCCTCTGGACAGGGTGAGTGGTATGGCTACACCTTC.

The chain recombines TRBV19 with TRBJ2-5; 7 positions agree with TRBD2. Trimming at V came to 5 bases and at J to 2 bases, leaving 8 bases not matched to a gene. Germline values: CDR1 LNHDA, CDR2 SQIVND (reference sequence). This CDR3 has 15 residues. The CDR3 DNA is TGTGCCAGTAGTCCTTGGGCTAGCGGTCAAGAGACCCAGTACTTC. Encoded protein: CASSPWASGQETQYF.

A remark on this clone: At one end the junction does not follow the germline gene, possibly because of a read error. The chain links TRBV9 to TRBJ2-5; maybe TRBD2 (7 bases). CDR3 size: 17 residues. Germline V gives CDR1 SGDLS, CDR2 YYNGEE. Here the CDR3 reads CASSPFQGRGLQEAQYF. DNA of the CDR3: TGTGCCAGCAGCCCTTTCCAGGGGAGGGGACTCCAAGAGGCCCAGTACTTC.

The chain recombines TRBV11-2 with TRBJ1-1; weak D call: TRBD1 (6 bases). V was pared by 4 bases and J by 1 base, with 25 bases between. Germline CDR1 SGHAT, CDR2 FQNNGV. The CDR3 length is 19 residues. The CDR3 DNA reads TGTGCCAGCAGCTCCGTAAAGTCCAGGGGCACCACACGGAACACTGAAGCTTTCTTT. Translating gives CASSSVKSRGTTRNTEAFF.

This sequence joins TRBV15 and TRBJ2-3; D is perhaps TRBD2 (6 bases). From germline, CDR1 is LNHNV and CDR2 YYDKDF (reference sequence). The CDR3 has 16 residues. V dropped 5 bases and J dropped 3 bases, with 18 bases sitting between them. For the CDR3, the DNA is TGTGCCACCAGCCCTGAGAGTGGACTAAGGACAGATACGCAGTATTTT. Translation gives CATSPESGLRTDTQYF.

The chain has TRBV28 and TRBJ2-5; 8 nucleotides agree with TRBD1. The germline gives CDR1 MDHEN, CDR2 SYDVKM. Losses at the gene ends were 8 bases for V and 5 bases for J; bases not matched to a gene: 10. This CDR3 spans 14 amino acids. This CDR3 is CASGVTGGLETQYF. Here the CDR3 DNA reads TGTGCCAGCGGCGTCACAGGGGGGTTGGAGACCCAGTACTTC.

The rearrangement uses TRBV5-6 and TRBJ1-4, with 9 bases fitting TRBD1. V lost 4 bases and J lost 3; bases outside the gene matches: 4. The V gene's germline CDR1 is SGHDT and CDR2 YYEEEE. The CDR3 runs 15 residues. CDR3 region: CASSTRTGANEKLFF. In DNA form, the CDR3 reads TGTGCCAGCAGCACCAGGACAGGGGCTAATGAAAAACTGTTTTTT.